These 28 T cell receptor beta chains came from one sample sequenced in a study of blood T cell repertoires in COVID-19 (dated by TCRdb to between 2020 and 2021). The library was made by the immunoSEQ multiplex PCR assay. Not all clones reach the TCRdb copy of this immuneACCESS table, which keeps in-frame sequences only. Checked studies attribute under half of the gap to unresolved V genes and leave the rest unexplained. This sample lists 88,000 or so clones; 79% were detected once. The ten largest clones represent approximately 22% of the sample. Sequencing was performed on peripheral blood. The receptor set was obtained from a human donor in a cohort sampled during active COVID-19.

In the case of this clone: This same CDR3 is encoded by further DNA sequences in the sample. The chain couples TRBV3-1 (or the pseudogene TRBV3-2) to TRBJ1-4; maybe TRBD1 (5 bases). The CDR3 runs to 14 residues. V gave up 1 base and J gave up 8 bases, with 11 bases separating them. Germline lookup yields CDR1 LGHDT and CDR2 YNNKEL (reference sequence). This CDR3 is CASSQGAGGEKLFF. Written as DNA, the CDR3 is TGTGCCAGCAGCCAAGGTGCGGGGGGGGAAAAACTGTTTTTT.

The sample holds a few counts of this clone. CDR3 bases: TGCGCCAGCAGCTTGGATTTATCGCAGGCCCAAGAGACCCAGTACTTC. The encoded protein is CASSLDLSQAQETQYF. The V and J genes are TRBV5-1 and TRBJ2-5; no firm D call. The germline V gene has CDR1 SGHRS and CDR2 YFSETQ. This CDR3 comprises 16 residues. V dropped 0 bases and J dropped 1 base, with 13 bases sitting between them.

The J gene is TRBJ1-3, the V gene TRBV28; unclear D gene. From germline, CDR1 is MDHEN and CDR2 SYDVKM. The CDR3 is made up of 15 amino acids. V lost 2 bases, J lost 3 bases, and 11 bases lay in between. DNA of the CDR3: TGTGCCAGCAGTTTACCAGGATCTTTTGGAAACACCATATATTTT. Translating it yields CASSLPGSFGNTIYF.

The gene calls are TRBV4-2 and TRBJ2-6, with a tentative D call TRBD2 (6 bases). Trimming cost V 2 bases and J 0 bases, with 17 bases left between them. The germline gives CDR1 LGHNA, CDR2 YNFKEQ. The CDR3 sequence is 19 residues long. The CDR3 here is CASSQKPWAGNSGANVLTF. The CDR3 coding sequence is TGTGCCAGCAGCCAAAAACCCTGGGCGGGAAACTCTGGGGCCAACGTCCTGACTTTC.

This clone turned up a few times. The V and J genes are TRBV7-9 and TRBJ2-3; TRBD2 is a possible D gene (7 bases). V was pared by 7 bases and J by 0 bases, with 14 bases between. This CDR3 is 15 amino acids long. Germline lookup yields CDR1 SEHNR and CDR2 FQNEAQ (reference sequence). This CDR3 reads CASKGGRTSTDTQYF. The CDR3, as DNA: TGTGCCAGCAAGGGGGGGAGGACTAGCACAGATACGCAGTATTTT. Drawing the rest from reference TRBV7-9 and TRBJ2-3, the complete variable domain is DTGVSQNPRHKITKRGQNVTFRCDPISEHNRLYWYRQTLGQGPEFLTYFQNEAQLEKSRLLSDRFSAERPKGSFSTLEIQRTEQGDSAMYLCASKGGRTSTDTQYFGPGTRLTVL.

J is TRBJ2-7 and V is TRBV21-1; the D segment call TRBD2 is taken from the table without a DNA check. TRBV21-1 is recorded as a pseudogene. The CDR3 has 18 residues. The CDR3 spells CARPGTSGRGGHSYEQYF. CDR3 DNA sequence: TGTGCCAGACCCGGGACTAGCGGGAGAGGGGGCCACTCCTACGAGCAGTACTTC.

This clone was detected only once. The chain has TRBV6-6 and TRBJ2-1, with TRBD2 matching over 8 bases. V was pared by 5 bases and J by 5 bases, with 5 bases of the junction left unmatched. The CDR3 is 14 residues long. Germline lookup yields CDR1 MNHNY and CDR2 SVGAGI (reference sequence). CDR3: CASSSGSRNNEQFF. The CDR3 DNA is TGTGCCAGCAGTAGCGGGAGTAGGAACAATGAGCAGTTCTTC.

The chain is built from TRBV24-1 and TRBJ2-5, with D hard to call. The CDR3 runs to 13 residues. The germline V and J ends were trimmed by 4 bases and 6 bases, with 11 bases remaining between them. Germline lookup yields CDR1 KGHDR and CDR2 SFDVKD. CDR3 sequence reads: CATSDPNDKTQYF. CDR3 in DNA: TGTGCCACCAGTGACCCAAACGACAAGACCCAGTACTTC.

This clone was observed a handful of times. V and J are TRBV19 and TRBJ1-5; 7 nucleotides agree with TRBD1. The germline V gene has CDR1 LNHDA and CDR2 SQIVND (reference sequence). The V and J ends lost 7 bases and 6 bases, in that order; junction bases with no gene match: 6. This CDR3 is built from 13 residues. CDR3 sequence: CASTAGGTQPQHF. The DNA for the CDR3 is TGTGCCAGTACGGCAGGGGGGACTCAGCCCCAGCATTTT.

The chain joins TRBV5-1 to TRBJ2-3; perhaps TRBD1 as D (5 bases). V lost 4 bases, J lost 4 bases, and 16 bases lay in between. Germline CDR1 is SGHRS and CDR2 is YFSETQ. The CDR3 loop spans 15 amino acids. CDR3: CASSPGRRGPDTQYF. Here the CDR3 DNA reads TGCGCCAGCAGCCCAGGCCGTAGGGGCCCAGATACGCAGTATTTT.

There are a few counts of this clone. The CDR3 DNA sequence: TGTGCCAGCAGCGGAACGACTAGCGGGAGTGCTTACGAGCAGTACTTC. This translates into CASSGTTSGSAYEQYF. The rearrangement links TRBV7-8 to TRBJ2-7, with 12 positions matching TRBD2. The germline CDR1 and CDR2 sequences are SGHVS and FQNEAQ. The CDR3 runs to 16 residues. V shed 5 bases and J 4 bases; nucleotides not matched to a gene: 9.

This chain connects TRBV6-1 to TRBJ1-2; maybe TRBD1 (5 bases). The germline V gene has CDR1 MNHNS and CDR2 SASEGT. CDR3 length: 13 residues. Deletions cut 3 bases from V and 4 bases from J, with 9 bases between. CDR3 sequence (DNA): TGTGCCAGCAGTGATGGACAATCCTATGGCTACACCTTC. This encodes CASSDGQSYGYTF.

This chain uses TRBV29-1 with TRBJ2-1; 7 bases line up with TRBD1. J lost 4 bases, V lost 2 bases, and 8 bases had no gene match. The CDR3 extends over 15 amino acids. Looked up from germline, CDR1 is SQVTM and CDR2 is ANQGSEA. The CDR3 region is CSVEPYRGPYNEQFF. The DNA for the CDR3 is TGCAGCGTTGAACCCTACAGGGGTCCTTACAATGAGCAGTTCTTC.

V and J are TRBV7-8 and TRBJ1-5; tentative D call: TRBD1 (6 bases). The ends were cut back, 4 bases at V and 4 bases at J, with 8 bases in the middle. This CDR3 has 13 amino acids. Germline V gives CDR1 SGHVS, CDR2 FQNEAQ. The CDR3 sequence: CASSSDRNQPQHF. In nucleotides, the CDR3 is TGTGCCAGCAGCTCCGACAGGAATCAGCCCCAGCATTTT.

The chain links TRBV5-1 to TRBJ2-1, with TRBD2 matching over 7 bases. The CDR3 extends over 13 amino acids. Looked up from germline, CDR1 is SGHRS and CDR2 is YFSETQ. Germline trimming cut 5 bases from V and 9 bases from J; bases unmatched to any gene: 8. In DNA form, the CDR3 reads TGCGCCAGCAGTTATATCTCGGGGGGTGAGCAGTTCTTC. Translating it yields CASSYISGGEQFF.

This clone was recorded only once. V and J are TRBV3-1 (or the pseudogene TRBV3-2) and TRBJ1-2; 8 nucleotides align to TRBD1. Germline V CDR1 and CDR2: LGHDT, YNNKEL (reference sequence). The CDR3 totals 14 residues. With 4 bases clipped from V and 6 bases from J, the junction kept 7 bases outside the gene matches. The CDR3 sequence is CASSPRGLWDGYTF. Here the CDR3 DNA reads TGTGCCAGCAGCCCCAGGGGGCTCTGGGATGGCTACACCTTC.

This sequence joins TRBV5-4 and TRBJ2-5; 13 positions match TRBD2. The germline V gene encodes CDR1 SGHNT and CDR2 YYREEE (reference sequence). This CDR3 is 13 amino acids long. The V segment lost 7 bases and the J segment 4 bases; nucleotides outside the gene matches: 1. Here the CDR3 reads CASGLAGVETQYF. The CDR3 DNA follows: TGTGCCAGCGGACTAGCGGGAGTAGAGACCCAGTACTTC.

The table lists this clone with a few counts. The genes are TRBV5-1 and TRBJ2-7, with D possibly being TRBD1 (7 bases). Trimming shortened V by 0 bases and J by 6 bases, and 10 bases separated the two germline ends. The CDR3 is made up of 13 amino acids. Germline lookup yields CDR1 SGHRS and CDR2 YFSETQ. In nucleotides, the CDR3 is TGCGCCAGCAGCTTGGCAGGGGGGTTCGAGCAGTACTTC. As protein: CASSLAGGFEQYF.

The rearrangement joins TRBV7-2 to TRBJ2-2; weak D call: TRBD1 (5 bases). Trimming left V 2 bases short and J 8 bases short, with 9 bases between. Germline lookup yields CDR1 SGHTA and CDR2 FQGNSA. This CDR3 contains 13 residues. CDR3 amino acids: CASSLWGTGELFF. The DNA of the CDR3 is TGTGCCAGCAGCTTATGGGGCACGGGGGAGCTGTTTTTT.

CDR3 sequence (DNA): TGTGCCACCAGCAGGGATAAAGGGGGCCCAGGGGGCACTGAAGCTTTCTTT. Residues: CATSRDKGGPGGTEAFF. The chain combines TRBV15 with TRBJ1-1; 7 bases align to TRBD1. This CDR3 is 17 amino acids long. Germline V gives CDR1 LNHNV, CDR2 YYDKDF (reference sequence). The J segment lost 4 bases and the V segment lost 3 bases, leaving 14 bases of the junction unmatched.

This clone has only a few counts. The chain has TRBV6-1 and TRBJ1-4, with no clear D. The CDR3 sequence is 18 residues long. Germline V gives CDR1 MNHNS, CDR2 SASEGT. Trimming cost V 0 bases and J 3 bases, with 17 bases left between them. The CDR3 loop is CASSEALRGWAANEKLFF. CDR3 nucleotides: TGTGCCAGCAGTGAAGCGCTTCGGGGTTGGGCAGCTAATGAAAAACTGTTTTTT.

J is TRBJ1-1 and V is TRBV6-5; D is unclear. V was clipped by 7 bases and J by 0 bases, with 6 bases between them. The CDR3 loop spans 12 amino acids. Germline CDR1 reads MNHEY; CDR2 reads SVGAGI. The CDR3 sequence is CASNSLNTEAFF. The DNA of the CDR3 is TGTGCCAGCAACTCACTGAACACTGAAGCTTTCTTT.

The rearrangement links TRBV5-1 to TRBJ1-4; no reliable D call. CDR1 is SGHRS and CDR2 is YFSETQ in the germline V gene. The V end lost 0 bases, the J end lost 4 bases, and 10 bases lay between the germline ends. The CDR3 length is 15 residues. CDR3 DNA: TGCGCCAGCAGCTTGGATGGGCCCAATAATGAAAAACTGTTTTTT. Its protein product is CASSLDGPNNEKLFF.

This clone was counted once. This chain uses TRBV19 with TRBJ2-5; 7 nucleotides line up with TRBD1. The CDR3 is made up of 14 amino acids. Germline-derived CDR1 and CDR2 are LNHDA and SQIVND (reference sequence). V lost 6 bases to trimming and J lost 3 bases; unmatched junction nucleotides: 7. The CDR3 loop is CASSIPGQKETQYF. In nucleotides, the CDR3 is TGTGCCAGTAGCATACCGGGACAGAAAGAGACCCAGTACTTC.

The chain employs TRBV24-1 and TRBJ2-3; D remains unclear. Looked up from germline, CDR1 is KGHDR and CDR2 is SFDVKD. The V end lost 4 bases, the J end lost 1 base, and 8 bases lay between the germline ends. CDR3 length: 14 residues. The CDR3 spells CATSDPSRTDTQYF. CDR3 nucleotides: TGTGCCACCAGTGACCCGAGCCGCACAGATACGCAGTATTTT.

V is TRBV15 and J is TRBJ2-7; the D is unclear. Germline CDR1 and CDR2: LNHNV and YYDKDF (reference sequence). V dropped 0 bases and J dropped 1 base, with 13 bases sitting between them. This CDR3 is 16 amino acids long. CDR3 in DNA: TGTGCCACCAGCAGAGATAAGAGTGGTCCATCCTACGAGCAGTACTTC. This gives the protein CATSRDKSGPSYEQYF.

This sequence joins TRBV2 and TRBJ1-1, with 7 bases fitting TRBD1. The germline CDR1 and CDR2 sequences are SNHLY and FYNNEI. V gave up 5 bases and J gave up 5 bases; unmatched junction bases: 5. The length of the CDR3 is 13 residues. In nucleotides, the CDR3 is TGTGCCAGCAGTCTGACAGGGATTACTGAAGCTTTCTTT. Translation gives CASSLTGITEAFF.

The rearrangement uses TRBV2 and TRBJ2-7, with 10 positions matching TRBD2. This CDR3 spans 13 amino acids. J was trimmed by 6 bases and V by 4 bases; bases with no gene match: 3. Germline CDR1 and CDR2: SNHLY and FYNNEI. The CDR3 protein is CASSGTSGIEQYF. The CDR3 nucleotides are TGTGCCAGCAGTGGTACTAGCGGGATCGAGCAGTACTTC.